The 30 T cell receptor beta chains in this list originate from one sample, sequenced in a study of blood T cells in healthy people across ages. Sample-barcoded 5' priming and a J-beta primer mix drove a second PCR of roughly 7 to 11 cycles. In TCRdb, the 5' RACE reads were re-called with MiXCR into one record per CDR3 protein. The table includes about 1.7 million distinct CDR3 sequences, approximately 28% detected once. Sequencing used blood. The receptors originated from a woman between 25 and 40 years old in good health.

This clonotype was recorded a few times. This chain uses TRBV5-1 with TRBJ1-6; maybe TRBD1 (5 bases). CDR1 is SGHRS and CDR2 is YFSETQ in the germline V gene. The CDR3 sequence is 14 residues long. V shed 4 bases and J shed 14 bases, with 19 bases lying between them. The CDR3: CASSPRLQGEALHF. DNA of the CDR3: TGCGCCAGCAGCCCACGCCTCCAGGGAGAGGCCCTCCACTTT.

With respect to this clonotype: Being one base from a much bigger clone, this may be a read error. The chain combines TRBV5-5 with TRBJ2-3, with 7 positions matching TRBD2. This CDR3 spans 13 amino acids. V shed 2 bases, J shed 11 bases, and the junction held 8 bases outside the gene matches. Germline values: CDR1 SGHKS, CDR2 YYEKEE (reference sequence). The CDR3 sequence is CASSFGPSGEQYF. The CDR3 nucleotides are TGTGCCAGCAGCTTCGGGCCCAGCGGGGAGCAGTATTTT.

The DNA for the CDR3 is TGTGCCAGCAGCTTAGTAGGTGAGACTTTCGAGCAGTACTTC. Protein: CASSLVGETFEQYF. This rearrangement joins TRBV7-2 to TRBJ2-5; D unresolved. Near its end, the DNA agrees better with TRBJ2-7, so the J call may be wrong. The germline V gene encodes CDR1 SGHTA and CDR2 FQGNSA. The CDR3 consists of 14 residues.

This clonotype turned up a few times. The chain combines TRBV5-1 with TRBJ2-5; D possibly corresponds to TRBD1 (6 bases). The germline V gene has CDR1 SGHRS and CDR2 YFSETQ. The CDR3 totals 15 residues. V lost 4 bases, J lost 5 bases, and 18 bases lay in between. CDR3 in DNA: TGCGCCAGCAGCACCCCGCAGGGGCCCGGGGAGACCCAGTACTTC. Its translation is CASSTPQGPGETQYF.

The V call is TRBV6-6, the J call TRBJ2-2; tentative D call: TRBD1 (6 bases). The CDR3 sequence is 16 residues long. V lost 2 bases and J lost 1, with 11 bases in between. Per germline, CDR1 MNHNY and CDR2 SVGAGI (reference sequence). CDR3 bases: TGTGCCAGCAGTTACGGAGGCAGGGGGAACACCGGGGAGCTGTTTTTT. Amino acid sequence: CASSYGGRGNTGELFF.

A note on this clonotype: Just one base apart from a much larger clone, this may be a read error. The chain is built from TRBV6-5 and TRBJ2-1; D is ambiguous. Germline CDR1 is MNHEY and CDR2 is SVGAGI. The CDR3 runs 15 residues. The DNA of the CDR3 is TGTGCCAGCAGTTCTATCTCTATCTCCTACAATGGGCAGTTCTTC. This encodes CASSSISISYNGQFF.

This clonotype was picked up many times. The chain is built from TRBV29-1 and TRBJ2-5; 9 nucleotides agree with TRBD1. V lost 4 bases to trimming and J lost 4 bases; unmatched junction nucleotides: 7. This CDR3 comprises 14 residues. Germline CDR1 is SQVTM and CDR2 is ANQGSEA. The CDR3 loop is CSVAGQGRRETQYF. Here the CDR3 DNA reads TGCAGCGTTGCCGGACAGGGGAGGCGAGAGACCCAGTACTTC.

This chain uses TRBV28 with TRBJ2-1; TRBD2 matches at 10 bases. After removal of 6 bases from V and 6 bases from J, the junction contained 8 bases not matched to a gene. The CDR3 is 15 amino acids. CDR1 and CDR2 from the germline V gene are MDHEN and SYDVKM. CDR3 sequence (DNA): TGTGCCAGCAGCCACCGACTAGCGGGTATCAATGAGCAGTTCTTC. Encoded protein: CASSHRLAGINEQFF.

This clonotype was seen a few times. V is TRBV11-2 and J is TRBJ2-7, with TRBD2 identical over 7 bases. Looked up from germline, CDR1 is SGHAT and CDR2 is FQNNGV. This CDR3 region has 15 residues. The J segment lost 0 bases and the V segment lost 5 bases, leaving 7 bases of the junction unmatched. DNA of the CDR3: TGTGCCAGCAGCGCGCCTAGCGGTCGCTCCTACGAGCAGTACTTC. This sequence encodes CASSAPSGRSYEQYF.

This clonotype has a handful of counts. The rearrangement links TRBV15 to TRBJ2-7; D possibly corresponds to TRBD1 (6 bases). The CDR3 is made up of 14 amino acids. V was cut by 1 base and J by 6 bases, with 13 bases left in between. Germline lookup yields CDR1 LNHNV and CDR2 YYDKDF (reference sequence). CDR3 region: CATSRVNRAGEQYF. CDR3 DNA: TGTGCCACCAGCAGAGTTAACAGGGCGGGCGAGCAGTACTTC.

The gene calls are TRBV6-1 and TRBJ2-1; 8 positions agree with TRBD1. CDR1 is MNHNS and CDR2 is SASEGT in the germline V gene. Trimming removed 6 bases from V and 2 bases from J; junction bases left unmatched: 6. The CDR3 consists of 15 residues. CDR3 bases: TGTGCCAGCAGGGGGACAGGCTTCGCCTACAATGAGCAGTTCTTC. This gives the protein CASRGTGFAYNEQFF.

The CDR3 DNA is TGTGCCTGGAGTGTACCTCACGAGGGGCCTTCCTACAATGAGCAGTTCTTC. Amino acid sequence: CAWSVPHEGPSYNEQFF. The chain carries TRBV30 and TRBJ2-1; perhaps D is TRBD1 or TRBD2 (5 bases each). Trimming removed 0 bases from V and 1 base from J, with 16 bases in between. From germline, CDR1 is GTSNPN and CDR2 SVGIG (reference sequence). This CDR3 is built from 17 residues.

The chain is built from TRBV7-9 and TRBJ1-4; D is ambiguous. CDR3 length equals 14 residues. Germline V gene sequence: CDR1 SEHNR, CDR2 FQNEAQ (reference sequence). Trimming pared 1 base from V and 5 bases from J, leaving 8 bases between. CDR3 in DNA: TGTGCCAGCAGCTTAGTACAGACAAATGAAAAACTGTTTTTT. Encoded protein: CASSLVQTNEKLFF.

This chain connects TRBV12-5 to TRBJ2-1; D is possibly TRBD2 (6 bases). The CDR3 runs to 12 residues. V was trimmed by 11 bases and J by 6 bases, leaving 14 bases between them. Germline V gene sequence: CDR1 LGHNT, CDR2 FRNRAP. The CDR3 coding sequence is TGTGCTGGTAAGGGACTTGTCAATGAGCAGTTCTTC. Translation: CAGKGLVNEQFF.

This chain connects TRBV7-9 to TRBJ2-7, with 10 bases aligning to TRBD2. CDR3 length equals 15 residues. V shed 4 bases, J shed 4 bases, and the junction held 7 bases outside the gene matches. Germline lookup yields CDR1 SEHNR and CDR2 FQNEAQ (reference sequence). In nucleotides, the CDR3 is TGTGCCAGCAGCTCCCCTCTAGCGGGAGAATACGAGCAGTACTTC. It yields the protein CASSSPLAGEYEQYF. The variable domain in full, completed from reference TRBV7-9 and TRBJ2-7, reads DTGVSQNPRHKITKRGQNVTFRCDPISEHNRLYWYRQTLGQGPEFLTYFQNEAQLEKSRLLSDRFSAERPKGSFSTLEIQRTEQGDSAMYLCASSSPLAGEYEQYFGPGTRLTVT.

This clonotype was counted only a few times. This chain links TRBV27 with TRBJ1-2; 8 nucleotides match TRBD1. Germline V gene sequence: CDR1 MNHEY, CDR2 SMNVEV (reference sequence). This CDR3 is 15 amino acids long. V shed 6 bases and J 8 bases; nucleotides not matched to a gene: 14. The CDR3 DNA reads TGTGCCAGCAGCCCCTACCTACAGGGACAGGAGGGCTACACCTTC. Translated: CASSPYLQGQEGYTF.

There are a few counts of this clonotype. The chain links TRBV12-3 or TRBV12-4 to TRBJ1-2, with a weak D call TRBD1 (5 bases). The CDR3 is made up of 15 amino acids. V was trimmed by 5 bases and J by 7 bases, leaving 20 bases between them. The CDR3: CASSPTGRGRGGYTF. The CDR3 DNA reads TGTGCCAGCAGTCCTACGGGCCGAGGGAGGGGTGGCTACACCTTC.

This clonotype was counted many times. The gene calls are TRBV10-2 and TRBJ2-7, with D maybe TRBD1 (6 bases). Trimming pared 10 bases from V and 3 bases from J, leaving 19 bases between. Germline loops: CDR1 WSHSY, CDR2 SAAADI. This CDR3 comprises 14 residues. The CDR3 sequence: CATKGRQEHYEQYF. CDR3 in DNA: TGCGCCACAAAAGGGAGACAGGAGCACTACGAGCAGTACTTC.

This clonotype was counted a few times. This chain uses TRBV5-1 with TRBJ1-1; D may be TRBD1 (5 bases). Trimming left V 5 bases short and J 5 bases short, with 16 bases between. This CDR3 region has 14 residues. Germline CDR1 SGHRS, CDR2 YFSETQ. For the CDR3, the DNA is TGCGCCAGCAGAATCCAGGGATTTGGTACTGAAGCTTTCTTT. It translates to CASRIQGFGTEAFF.

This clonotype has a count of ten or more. The CDR3 protein is CSARDPRTPTDTQYF. CDR3 nucleotide sequence: TGCAGTGCTAGAGACCCGCGGACCCCCACAGATACGCAGTATTTT. This chain connects TRBV20-1 to TRBJ2-3, with D hard to call. CDR3 length: 15 amino acids. V was clipped by 0 bases and J by 2 bases, with 12 bases between them. The V gene's germline CDR1 is DFQATT and CDR2 SNEGSKA (reference sequence).

The CDR3 sequence: CASSLRGGGYMNTEAFF. CDR3 in DNA: TGCGCCAGCAGCTTGAGGGGCGGGGGTTACATGAACACTGAAGCTTTCTTT. The rearrangement joins TRBV5-1 to TRBJ1-1; D is possibly TRBD1 (5 bases). Germline V gives CDR1 SGHRS, CDR2 YFSETQ. CDR3 length: 17 residues. Trimming removed 1 base at V and 0 bases at J, with 16 bases between.

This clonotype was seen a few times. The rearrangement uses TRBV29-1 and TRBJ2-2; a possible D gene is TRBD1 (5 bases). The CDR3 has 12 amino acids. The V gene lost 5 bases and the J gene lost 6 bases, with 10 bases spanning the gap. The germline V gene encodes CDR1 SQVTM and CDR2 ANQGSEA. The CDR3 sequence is CSVWQGPGELFF. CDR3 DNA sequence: TGCAGCGTTTGGCAGGGTCCCGGGGAGCTGTTTTTT.

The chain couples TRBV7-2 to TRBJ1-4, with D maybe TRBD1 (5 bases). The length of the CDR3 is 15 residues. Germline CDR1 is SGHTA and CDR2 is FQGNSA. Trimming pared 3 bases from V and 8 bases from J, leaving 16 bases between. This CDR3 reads CASSFQGGYKEKLFF. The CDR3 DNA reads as TGTGCCAGCAGCTTTCAGGGAGGGTATAAGGAAAAACTGTTTTTT.

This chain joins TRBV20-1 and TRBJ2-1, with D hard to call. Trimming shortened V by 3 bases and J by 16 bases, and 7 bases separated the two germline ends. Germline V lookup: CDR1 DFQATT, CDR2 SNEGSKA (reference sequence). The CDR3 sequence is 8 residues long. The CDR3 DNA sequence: TGCAGTGCTAGTTGGACCTTCTTC. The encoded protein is CSASWTFF.

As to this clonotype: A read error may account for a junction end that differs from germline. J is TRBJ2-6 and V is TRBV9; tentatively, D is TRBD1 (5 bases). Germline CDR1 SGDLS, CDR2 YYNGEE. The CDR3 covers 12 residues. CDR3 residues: CASSVGANVRTF. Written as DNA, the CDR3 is TGTGCCAGCAGCGTTGGGGCCAACGTCCGGACTTTC.

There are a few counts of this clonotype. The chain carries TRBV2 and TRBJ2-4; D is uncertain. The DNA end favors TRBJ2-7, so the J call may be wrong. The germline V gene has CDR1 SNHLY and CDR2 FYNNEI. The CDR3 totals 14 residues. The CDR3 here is CASSEEANGVEQYF. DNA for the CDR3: TGTGCCAGCAGTGAAGAGGCCAATGGGGTCGAGCAGTACTTC.

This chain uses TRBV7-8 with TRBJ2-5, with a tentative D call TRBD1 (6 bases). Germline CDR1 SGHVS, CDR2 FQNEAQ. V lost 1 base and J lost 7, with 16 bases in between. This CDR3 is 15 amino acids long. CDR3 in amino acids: CASSLEGEGERTQYF. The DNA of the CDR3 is TGTGCCAGCAGCTTAGAGGGCGAGGGGGAGCGGACCCAGTACTTC.

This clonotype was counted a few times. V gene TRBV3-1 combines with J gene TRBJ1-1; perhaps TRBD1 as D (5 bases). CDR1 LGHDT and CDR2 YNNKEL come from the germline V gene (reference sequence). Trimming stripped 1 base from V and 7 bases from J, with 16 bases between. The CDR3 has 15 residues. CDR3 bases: TGTGCCAGCAGCCAAGCCCCGGCCTGGGGGGTTGAAGCTTTCTTT. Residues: CASSQAPAWGVEAFF.

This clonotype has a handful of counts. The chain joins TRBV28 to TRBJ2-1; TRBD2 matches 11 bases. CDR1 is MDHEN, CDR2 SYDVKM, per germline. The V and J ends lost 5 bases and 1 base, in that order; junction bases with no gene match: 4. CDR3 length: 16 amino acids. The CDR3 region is CASSPWTSGSYNEQFF. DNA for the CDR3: TGTGCCAGCAGTCCCTGGACTAGCGGGTCCTACAATGAGCAGTTCTTC.

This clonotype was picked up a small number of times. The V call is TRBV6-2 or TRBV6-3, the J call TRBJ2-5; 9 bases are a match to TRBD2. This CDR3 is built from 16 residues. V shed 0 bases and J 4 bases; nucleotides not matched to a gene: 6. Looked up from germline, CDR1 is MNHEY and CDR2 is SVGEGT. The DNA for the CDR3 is TGTGCCAGCAGTTACTCGGCTAGCGGGGAAGGAGAGACCCAGTACTTC. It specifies CASSYSASGEGETQYF.